This TCR beta chain is drawn from a study of blood T cells in healthy people across ages. Many counts were recorded for this clonotype. The trim removed 5 bases at V and 2 bases at J, leaving 10 bases unmatched. Germline CDR1 SGHRS, CDR2 YFSETQ. CDR3 size: 15 residues. The second PCR ran about 6 to 11 cycles with a sample-barcoded 5' primer and J-beta primers. Via MiXCR, TCRdb re-called the 5' RACE reads, giving one row per CDR3 protein. The table lists approximately 960,000 distinct CDR3 sequences, just under 30% of them singletons, with roughly 10% in the top ten. These records were also assigned to another study, of T cells of mothers and their children.

The J gene is TRBJ2-7, the V gene TRBV5-1; TRBD2 matches at 7 bases. The source material was blood. This TCR was sampled from a woman between 40 and 55 years old in good health. The CDR3 coding sequence is TGCGCCAGCAGTATCTTGGCTAGCGGCGCCTACGAGCAGTACTTC. This codes for CASSILASGAYEQYF. The whole variable domain, filled in from reference TRBV5-1 and TRBJ2-7, reads KAGVTQTPRYLIKTRGQQVTLSCSPISGHRSVSWYQQTPGQGLQFLFEYFSETQRNKGNFPGRFSGRQFSNSRSEMNVSTLELGDSALYLCASSILASGAYEQYFGPGTRLTVT.